The entry below describes one TCR beta chain. Its binding antigen is unknown. No base quality values were provided; no much bigger clone lies one nucleotide off. Library method: the immunoSEQ multiplex PCR assay. TCRdb provides this immuneACCESS table in a form limited to in-frame rearrangements. Some clones are lacking; in checked studies, under half of them reflect an unresolved V gene, and why the rest are absent is not known. Counted in this sample were some 31,000 clones; just over 90% of them appeared once. 3.5% to 5% of the sample comes from the top ten. The data are from a study of technical replicates of blood from a few donors (dated by TCRdb to about 2017). V gives up 3 bases and J gives up 1 base, and the segment between their germline ends measures 6 bases. Per the germline V gene, KGHSH is the CDR1 and LQKENI is the CDR2. From cysteine to phenylalanine, the CDR3 is 13 amino acids long. This entry keeps only the CDR3 DNA: 39 bases, framed from base 1.

The receptor was derived from a human donor in good health. Some clones in this sample may be carry-over from other donors' samples. Sequencing was carried out using PBMCs. The chain joins TRBV18 to TRBJ1-2, and possibly TRBD1, on 6 matching bases. The DNA is as follows: TGTGCCAGCTCACCGGACAGTAACTATGGCTACACCTTC. Its coded protein is CASSPDSNYGYTF.